This TCR beta chain originates from a study of a mutant IDH1 vaccine in newly diagnosed glioma (dated by TCRdb to the early 2020s). With regard to the full study: Patients received eight vaccinations in weeks 1, 3, 5, 7, 11, 15, 19 and 23, corresponding to visits V03 through V10. In the chemotherapy-containing groups, vaccination started alongside temozolomide cycles, whereas in patients who had radiotherapy alone it started 4-6 weeks after radiotherapy. Of the 25 to 40 patients who were treated, about 60% were male and around 38% were female, and the mean age was approximately 40 years. Prior to enrollment, standard therapy consisting of radiotherapy alone, temozolomide alone, or radiochemotherapy with temozolomide had been administered to patients, with the combination being received by most patients. Peripheral blood was drawn at six visits: V03 (baseline), V05, V07, V10, V12 and V13. Longitudinal TCRB deep sequencing was done for 25 treated patients, wherever samples were available for exploratory analyses.

Summary of the overall study and its limitations: Pseudoprogression seemed to be unrelated to changes in the top peripheral T cell clonotypes found by TCRB sequencing. Immune responses induced by the vaccine were seen in over 80% of patients across multiple MHC alleles. According to the authors, sample limitations meant that analyses of patient blood samples could not be reproduced. Availability determined which PBMC samples were chosen for TCRB deep sequencing.

Per the publication, the time point label means: week 11, during vaccination. Each vaccine dose, consisting of 300 ug of a 20-mer mutant IDH1 peptide in Montanide, was administered subcutaneously with topical imiquimod. All donors had newly diagnosed IDH1-mutant astrocytomas of WHO grade 3 or 4 that showed loss of nuclear ATRX. The samples were drawn from NOA16, a multicentre, single-arm, open-label phase I trial in Germany that tested a mutant IDH1 peptide vaccine in humans for the first time. Genomic DNA for TCRB sequencing was extracted from EDTA blood using the DNeasy Blood and Tissue Kit. A note on this clone: The antigen it recognizes is unknown. No per-base quality is available; no much larger clone lies one base away.

The receptor library was made with the immunoSEQ multiplex PCR assay. Following the manufacturer's protocol, the hsTCRB Kit was used to amplify rearranged TCR beta chain sequences. Sequencing of TCRB libraries was carried out on an Illumina MiSeq. On the study's bioinformatics: The kit vendor's proprietary platform handled demultiplexing, trimming and gene mapping. In TCRdb, the immuneACCESS table is reduced to in-frame sequences with V and J assigned. These tables do not hold every clone; where another copy was compared, an unresolved V gene accounts for under half, and the others remain unexplained. The V and J calls and clone size come from that table; D and trimming were worked out from the DNA. Counted in this sample were roughly 60,000 clones; more than 80% of them appeared once. The biggest ten clones account for about 3.7% of the sample. V lost 2 bases and J lost 3 bases; the stretch between them is 11 bases long. CDR1 is given as GTSNPN and CDR2 as SVGIG, both from the germline V gene (reference sequence). The CDR3 runs 13 residues from the cysteine to the phenylalanine. CDR3 DNA is the only sequence kept; it has 39 bases, read in frame from the first base.

This sequence originates from a man younger than 45 with glioma. The specimen was PBMCs, collected from a glioma patient whose treatment included an IDH1 peptide vaccine. The chain employs TRBV30 and TRBJ2-7; the D gene is not confidently resolved. The DNA is TGTGCCTGGAGTCCCCCTCGAGGCTACGAGCAGTACTTC. Its protein is CAWSPPRGYEQYF.